This T cell receptor (beta chain) was found in a study of blood T cell repertoires in COVID-19. Study details: COVID-19 samples from acute and convalescent phases originated in the United States, Italy and Spain. The cDNA or gDNA used as material had been derived from T cells, B-cell-depleted T cells, or PBMCs.

Some clones are missing from TCRdb's copy, which holds only in-frame ones; the method was immunoSEQ multiplex PCR. Of almost 70,000 clones listed, roughly 73% were seen once; the top ten hold approximately 45%. V gave up 4 bases and J gave up 2 bases, with 13 bases separating them. Looked up from germline, CDR1 is SGHDT and CDR2 is YYEEEE. The length of the CDR3 is 14 residues. The TCR was taken from a human donor in a cohort sampled during active COVID-19. The source material was peripheral blood. The rearrangement joins TRBV5-6 to TRBJ2-7, with a possible D match to TRBD1 (6 bases). CDR3 DNA: TGTGCCAGCAGCCAACAGGGAGCGGCCTACGAGCAGTACTTC. Translated, it gives CASSQQGAAYEQYF. Complete variable domain (other parts from reference TRBV5-6 and TRBJ2-7): DAGVTQSPTHLIKTRGQQVTLRCSPKSGHDTVSWYQQALGQGPQFIFQYYEEEERQRGNFPDRFSGHQFPNYSSELNVNALLLGDSALYLCASSQQGAAYEQYFGPGTRLTVT.